Listed below are T cell receptor beta chains from one sample, sequenced in a study of regulatory T cells in long-lasting Graves disease. TCRdb ran MiXCR on the multiplex PCR reads and lists one entry per CDR3 protein. The table lists around 340,000 distinct CDR3 sequences, about 20% of them singletons, with less than 35% in the top ten. The sequences come from peripheral blood mononuclear cells (PBMCs), collected when the disease was refractory, from a patient treated with antithyroid drugs. The receptors derive from a female donor with Graves disease. Each CDR3 is given with its conserved first and last residue. The order of the fields is CDR3 length, clone size, D gene, V gene, J gene, CDR3 protein, CDR3 DNA. A D gene is named only where the DNA matches it firmly. Only part of the rows carry a size: once, few, many, or a class if the clone is expanded.

length: 14; size: many; D: TRBD1; V: TRBV18; J: TRBJ1-6; CDR3: CASSSGTAYSPLHF; DNA: TGTGCCAGCTCCTCCGGGACAGCTTATTCACCCCTCCACTTT
length: 14; size: NA; D: NA; V: TRBV7-2; J: TRBJ2-7; CDR3: CASSHRDKGTEQYF; DNA: TGTGCCAGCAGCCACCGGGACAAGGGGACCGAGCAGTACTTC
length: 14; size: NA; D: TRBD1; V: TRBV19; J: TRBJ1-1; CDR3: CASGTGGKNTEAFF; DNA: TGTGCCAGTGGGACAGGGGGGAAGAACACTGAAGCTTTCTTT
length: 15; size: few; D: TRBD1; V: TRBV5-8; J: TRBJ2-2; CDR3: CASRPRQGNTGELFF; DNA: TGTGCCAGCAGGCCCCGACAGGGCAACACCGGGGAGCTGTTTTTT
length: 14; size: many; D: NA; V: TRBV24-1; J: TRBJ1-5; CDR3: CATSDFGGNQPQHF; DNA: TGTGCCACCAGTGATTTCGGGGGAAATCAGCCCCAGCATTTT
length: 15; size: NA; D: TRBD1; V: TRBV27; J: TRBJ1-3; CDR3: CASRRTGNSGNTIYF; DNA: TGTGCCAGCAGGAGGACAGGAAACTCTGGAAACACCATATATTTT
length: 18; size: NA; D: NA; V: TRBV4-3; J: TRBJ2-2; CDR3: CASSQGIPDRMNTGELFF; DNA: TGCGCCAGCAGCCAAGGAATTCCCGACAGGATGAACACCGGGGAGCTGTTTTTT
length: 15; size: NA; D: NA; V: TRBV20-1; J: TRBJ2-4; CDR3: CSAPQEYLAKNIQYF; DNA: TGCAGTGCTCCACAGGAGTATCTAGCCAAAAACATTCAGTACTTC
length: 15; size: NA; D: NA; V: TRBV10-3; J: TRBJ2-3; CDR3: CAISGGRGDTDTQYF; DNA: TGTGCCATCAGTGGAGGACGGGGTGACACAGATACGCAGTATTTT
length: 13; size: NA; D: NA; V: TRBV6-1; J: TRBJ2-2; CDR3: CASSTGFTGELFF; DNA: TGTGCCAGCAGCACAGGGTTCACCGGGGAGCTGTTTTTT
length: 15; size: many; D: TRBD1; V: TRBV10-3; J: TRBJ1-5; CDR3: CAISVGQGVNQPQHF; DNA: TGTGCCATCAGTGTTGGACAGGGTGTCAATCAGCCCCAGCATTTT
length: 14; size: NA; D: TRBD2; V: TRBV18; J: TRBJ2-7; CDR3: CASSLRTSGDEQYF; DNA: TGTGCCAGCTCACTTAGGACTAGCGGGGACGAGCAGTACTTC
length: 12; size: many; D: NA; V: TRBV13; J: TRBJ2-5; CDR3: CASSWGDETQYF; DNA: TGTGCCAGCAGCTGGGGGGACGAGACCCAGTACTTC
length: 14; size: few; D: NA; V: TRBV18; J: TRBJ1-4; CDR3: CASSPRGTDEKLFF; DNA: TGTGCCAGCTCACCACGGGGGACTGATGAAAAACTGTTTTTT
length: 13; size: many; D: NA; V: TRBV24-1; J: TRBJ2-2; CDR3: CATAPQNTGELFF; DNA: TGTGCCACCGCACCTCAGAACACCGGGGAGCTGTTTTTT
length: 13; size: NA; D: TRBD1; V: TRBV28; J: TRBJ1-2; CDR3: CASGDRGISGYTF; DNA: TGTGCCAGCGGGGACAGGGGCATATCTGGCTACACCTTC
length: 14; size: few; D: NA; V: TRBV12-3/TRBV12-4; J: TRBJ2-3; CDR3: CASSPGYGTDTQYF; DNA: TGTGCCAGCAGTCCAGGGTACGGCACAGATACGCAGTATTTT
length: 16; size: NA; D: NA; V: TRBV4-1; J: TRBJ2-5; CDR3: CASSVMPGSRQETQYF; DNA: TGCGCCAGCAGTGTGATGCCGGGCAGCCGGCAAGAGACCCAGTACTTC
length: 15; size: few; D: NA; V: TRBV3-1; J: TRBJ2-7; CDR3: CASSQSRGLPYEQYF; DNA: TGTGCCAGCAGCCAATCCCGGGGTCTACCCTACGAGCAGTACTTC
length: 14; size: few; D: NA; V: TRBV15; J: TRBJ2-7; CDR3: CATSRAGPSYEQYF; DNA: TGTGCCACCAGCAGGGCGGGCCCTTCCTACGAGCAGTACTTC
length: 11; size: many; D: NA; V: TRBV20-1; J: TRBJ2-7; CDR3: CSAMSGFEQYF; DNA: TGCAGTGCTATGTCCGGGTTCGAGCAGTACTTC
length: 16; size: few; D: NA; V: TRBV7-9; J: TRBJ1-3; CDR3: CASSLGGRISGNTIYF; DNA: TGTGCCAGCAGCTTAGGGGGTCGGATCTCTGGAAACACCATATATTTT
length: 14; size: many; D: NA; V: TRBV27; J: TRBJ1-5; CDR3: CASSSRGGNQPQHF; DNA: TGTGCCAGCAGTAGCAGAGGGGGCAATCAGCCCCAGCATTTT
length: 13; size: many; D: NA; V: TRBV29-1; J: TRBJ1-2; CDR3: CSVDWGANYGYTF; DNA: TGCAGCGTTGACTGGGGCGCTAACTATGGCTACACCTTC
length: 15; size: NA; D: NA; V: TRBV28; J: TRBJ2-6; CDR3: CASSLDTSGANVLTF; DNA: TGTGCCAGCAGTTTGGATACCTCTGGGGCCAACGTCCTGACTTTC
length: 15; size: many; D: TRBD1; V: TRBV3-1; J: TRBJ1-1; CDR3: CASSQPGTVNTEAFF; DNA: TGTGCCAGCAGCCAACCCGGGACAGTGAACACTGAAGCTTTCTTT
length: 13; size: NA; D: NA; V: TRBV28; J: TRBJ1-1; CDR3: CASSLPDNTEAFF; DNA: TGTGCCAGCAGTTTACCGGACAACACTGAAGCTTTCTTT
length: 12; size: few; D: NA; V: TRBV10-2; J: TRBJ1-2; CDR3: CASKRDNYGYTF; DNA: TGCGCCAGCAAGCGGGATAACTATGGCTACACCTTC
length: 16; size: many; D: NA; V: TRBV7-8; J: TRBJ1-5; CDR3: CASSLVRVQGNQPQHF; DNA: TGTGCCAGCAGCTTAGTCAGGGTCCAGGGCAATCAGCCCCAGCATTTT
length: 17; size: NA; D: TRBD1; V: TRBV6-1; J: TRBJ2-7; CDR3: CASSSPQRGRGLREQYF; DNA: TGTGCCAGCAGCTCGCCCCAGCGAGGCAGGGGGCTAAGAGAGCAGTACTTC
length: 15; size: many; D: TRBD1; V: TRBV6-1; J: TRBJ1-6; CDR3: CASSPGQGVNSPLHF; DNA: TGTGCCAGCAGCCCGGGACAGGGGGTCAATTCACCCCTCCACTTT
length: 14; size: many; D: NA; V: TRBV5-1; J: TRBJ2-7; CDR3: CASSLQGLPYEQYF; DNA: TGCGCCAGCAGCTTGCAAGGGCTCCCCTACGAGCAGTACTTC
length: 15; size: NA; D: NA; V: TRBV19; J: TRBJ1-1; CDR3: CASSLVRDLNTEAFF; DNA: TGTGCCAGTAGTTTAGTCCGAGACTTGAACACTGAAGCTTTCTTT
length: 15; size: many; D: TRBD2; V: TRBV12-3/TRBV12-4; J: TRBJ2-7; CDR3: CASSLGTRGGNEQYF; DNA: TGTGCCAGCAGTTTAGGGACTAGGGGCGGGAACGAGCAGTACTTC
length: 11; size: many; D: NA; V: TRBV11-2; J: TRBJ2-1; CDR3: CASSLGYEQFF; DNA: TGTGCCAGCAGCTTAGGCTATGAGCAGTTCTTC
length: 14; size: many; D: TRBD1; V: TRBV7-3; J: TRBJ2-5; CDR3: CASSLTGGEETQYF; DNA: TGTGCCAGCAGCTTAACAGGGGGCGAAGAGACCCAGTACTTC
length: 16; size: few; D: TRBD1; V: TRBV5-1; J: TRBJ2-4; CDR3: CASSFGQGSGKNIQYF; DNA: TGCGCCAGCAGCTTTGGACAGGGGTCGGGCAAAAACATTCAGTACTTC
length: 17; size: few; D: TRBD1; V: TRBV2; J: TRBJ1-5; CDR3: CASTKQGAAYSNQPQHF; DNA: TGTGCCAGCACAAAACAGGGGGCAGCTTATAGCAATCAGCCCCAGCATTTT
length: 14; size: NA; D: TRBD1; V: TRBV4-2; J: TRBJ1-1; CDR3: CASSQAGQGALTFF; DNA: TGTGCCAGCAGCCAAGCAGGACAGGGGGCTTTGACTTTCTTT
length: 16; size: NA; D: NA; V: TRBV6-5; J: TRBJ1-5; CDR3: CASSYSFYRGYQPQHF; DNA: TGTGCCAGCAGTTACTCCTTTTACCGGGGCTATCAGCCCCAGCATTTT
length: 15; size: few; D: TRBD1; V: TRBV3-1; J: TRBJ1-2; CDR3: CASSRTGTGSYGYTF; DNA: TGTGCCAGCAGCCGAACCGGGACAGGAAGTTATGGCTACACCTTC
length: 16; size: few; D: NA; V: TRBV7-9; J: TRBJ1-3; CDR3: CASSLDRALSGNTIYF; DNA: TGTGCCAGCAGCTTAGACAGGGCCCTCTCTGGAAACACCATATATTTT
length: 17; size: few; D: NA; V: TRBV11-2; J: TRBJ1-5; CDR3: CASSPGFWELSNQPQHF; DNA: TGTGCCAGCAGCCCCGGTTTTTGGGAACTTAGCAATCAGCCCCAGCATTTT
length: 14; size: once; D: NA; V: TRBV14; J: TRBJ2-7; CDR3: CASSPLGQDYEQYF; DNA: TGTGCCAGCAGCCCCCTTGGACAAGACTACGAGCAGTACTTC